The TCR beta chain under discussion was sequenced for a study of shared clonotypes between healthy human individuals. The V gene's germline CDR1 is KGHSH and CDR2 LQKENI. With 8 bases removed from V and 6 bases from J, the gap between germline ends came to 11 bases. This CDR3 region has 12 residues. TCRdb's copy holds only in-frame clones and misses some; the assay was immunoSEQ multiplex PCR. The table includes more than 450,000 clones, around 74% detected once. The V and J genes are TRBV18 and TRBJ2-1; D not resolved. The sample comprised PBMCs. The receptor comes from a woman in her thirties or forties in good health. Some clones in this sample may be carry-over from other donors' samples. In DNA, the CDR3 is TGTGCCAGCGTGGGTTCCGGCAATGAGCAGTTCTTC. This gives the protein CASVGSGNEQFF.